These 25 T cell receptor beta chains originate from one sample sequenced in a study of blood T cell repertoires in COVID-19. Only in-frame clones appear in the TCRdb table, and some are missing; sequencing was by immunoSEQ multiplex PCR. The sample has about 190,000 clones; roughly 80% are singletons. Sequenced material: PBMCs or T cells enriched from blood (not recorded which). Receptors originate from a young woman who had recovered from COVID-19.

This CDR3 is CASSNGGRGTEAFF. CDR3 coding DNA: TGTGCCAGCAGTAACGGGGGGCGAGGCACTGAAGCTTTCTTT. The chain combines TRBV28 with TRBJ1-1, with D possibly TRBD1 on 6 matching bases. V was pared by 5 bases and J by 4 bases, with 14 bases between. The CDR3 totals 14 residues. Germline CDR1 reads MDHEN; CDR2 reads SYDVKM.

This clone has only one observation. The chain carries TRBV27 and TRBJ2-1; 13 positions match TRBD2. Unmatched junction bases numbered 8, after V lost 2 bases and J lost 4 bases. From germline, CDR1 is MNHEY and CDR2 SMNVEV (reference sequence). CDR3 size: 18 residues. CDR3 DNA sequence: TGTGCCAGCAGTTTAAAAACCGGGACTAGCGGGAATTACAATGAGCAGTTCTTC. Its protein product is CASSLKTGTSGNYNEQFF.

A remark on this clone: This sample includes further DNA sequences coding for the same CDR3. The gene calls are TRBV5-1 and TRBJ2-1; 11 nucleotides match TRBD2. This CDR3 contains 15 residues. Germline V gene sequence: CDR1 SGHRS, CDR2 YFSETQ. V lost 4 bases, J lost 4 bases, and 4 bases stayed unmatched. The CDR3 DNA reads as TGCGCCAGCAGCGGGGGACTAGCGGCGTACAATGAGCAGTTCTTC. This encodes CASSGGLAAYNEQFF.

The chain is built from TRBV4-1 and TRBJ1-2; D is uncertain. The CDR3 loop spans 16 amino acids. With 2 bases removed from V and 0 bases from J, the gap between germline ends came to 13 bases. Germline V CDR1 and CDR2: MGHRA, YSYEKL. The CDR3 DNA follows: TGCGCCAGCAGCCAAACACAAGTCTCAGCTAACTATGGCTACACCTTC. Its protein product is CASSQTQVSANYGYTF.

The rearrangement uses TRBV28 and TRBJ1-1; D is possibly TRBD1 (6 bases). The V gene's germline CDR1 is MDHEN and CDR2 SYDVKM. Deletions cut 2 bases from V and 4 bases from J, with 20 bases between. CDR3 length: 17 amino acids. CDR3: CASSLIIGRGGGTEAFF. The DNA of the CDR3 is TGTGCCAGCAGTTTAATCATCGGCCGAGGGGGTGGCACTGAAGCTTTCTTT. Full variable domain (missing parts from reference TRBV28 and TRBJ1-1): DVKVTQSSRYLVKRTGEKVFLECVQDMDHENMFWYRQDPGLGLRLIYFSYDVKMKEKGDIPEGYSVSREKKERFSLILESASTNQTSMYLCASSLIIGRGGGTEAFFGQGTRLTVV.

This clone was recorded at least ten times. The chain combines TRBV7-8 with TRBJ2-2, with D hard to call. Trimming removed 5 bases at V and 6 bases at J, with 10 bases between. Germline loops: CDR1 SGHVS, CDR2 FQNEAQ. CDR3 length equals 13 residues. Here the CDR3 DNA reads TGTGCCAGCAGCGCTCGAGAAGCCGGGGAGCTGTTTTTT. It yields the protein CASSAREAGELFF.

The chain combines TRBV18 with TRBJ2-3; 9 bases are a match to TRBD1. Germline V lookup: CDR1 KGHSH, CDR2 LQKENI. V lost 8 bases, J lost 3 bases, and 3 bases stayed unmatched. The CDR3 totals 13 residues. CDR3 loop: CASRDRATDTQYF. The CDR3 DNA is TGTGCCAGCAGGGACAGGGCGACAGATACGCAGTATTTT. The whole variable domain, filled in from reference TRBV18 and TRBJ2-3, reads NAGVMQNPRHLVRRRGQEARLRCSPMKGHSHVYWYRQLPEEGLKFMVYLQKENIIDESGMPKERFSAEFPKEGPSILRIQQVVRGDSAAYFCASRDRATDTQYFGPGTRLTVL.

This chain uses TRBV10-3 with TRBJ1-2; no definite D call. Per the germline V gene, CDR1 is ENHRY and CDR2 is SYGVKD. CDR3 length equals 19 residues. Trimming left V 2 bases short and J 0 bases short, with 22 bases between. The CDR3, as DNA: TGTGCCATCAGTGAGAAGGTTGCCAGGATTAATAACTCTAACTATGGCTACACCTTC. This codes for CAISEKVARINNSNYGYTF.

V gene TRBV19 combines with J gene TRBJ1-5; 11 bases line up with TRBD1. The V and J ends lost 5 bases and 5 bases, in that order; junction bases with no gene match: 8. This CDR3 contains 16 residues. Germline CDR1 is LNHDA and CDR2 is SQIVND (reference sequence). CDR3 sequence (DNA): TGTGCCAGTAGTGATCCGGGACAGGGGGAAGATCAGCCCCAGCATTTT. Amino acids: CASSDPGQGEDQPQHF.

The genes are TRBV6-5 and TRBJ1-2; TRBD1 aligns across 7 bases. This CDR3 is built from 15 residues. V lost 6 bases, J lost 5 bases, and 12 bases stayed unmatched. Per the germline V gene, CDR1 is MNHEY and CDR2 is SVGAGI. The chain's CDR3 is CASRDGQAGAYGYTF. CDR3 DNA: TGTGCCAGCAGGGACGGACAGGCAGGCGCTTATGGCTACACCTTC.

CDR3 nucleotides: TGTGCCACCGGACGCAGCGGGACCACAGATACGCAGTATTTT. It codes for CATGRSGTTDTQYF. The chain uses TRBV6-5 and TRBJ2-3; 7 nucleotides line up with TRBD2. The germline gives CDR1 MNHEY, CDR2 SVGAGI. Trimming removed 10 bases from V and 2 bases from J; junction bases left unmatched: 9. CDR3 length equals 14 residues.

CDR3 amino acids: CASSLDSGRNTEAFF. The CDR3 DNA sequence: TGTGCCAGCAGCTTAGATTCAGGGCGGAACACTGAAGCTTTCTTT. The rearrangement links TRBV11-2 to TRBJ1-1; D possibly corresponds to TRBD1 (5 bases). CDR1 is SGHAT, CDR2 FQNNGV, per germline. V shed 0 bases and J shed 1 base, with 9 bases lying between them. The CDR3 runs 15 residues.

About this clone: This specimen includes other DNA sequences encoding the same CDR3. The CDR3 coding sequence is TGCGCCAGCAGCTTTTCAGGGGGCACTGAAGCTTTCTTT. Its translation is CASSFSGGTEAFF. V usage is TRBV5-1 and J usage is TRBJ1-1, with 7 bases lining up with TRBD1. J was trimmed by 4 bases and V by 2 bases; bases with no gene match: 2. Per germline, CDR1 SGHRS and CDR2 YFSETQ. The CDR3 has 13 residues.

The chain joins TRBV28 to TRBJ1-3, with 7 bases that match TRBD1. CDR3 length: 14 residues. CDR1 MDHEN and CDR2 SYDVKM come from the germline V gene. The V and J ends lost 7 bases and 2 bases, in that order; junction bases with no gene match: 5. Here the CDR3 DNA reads TGTGCCAGCACCAAACAGGGGCCTGGAAACACCATATATTTT. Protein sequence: CASTKQGPGNTIYF.

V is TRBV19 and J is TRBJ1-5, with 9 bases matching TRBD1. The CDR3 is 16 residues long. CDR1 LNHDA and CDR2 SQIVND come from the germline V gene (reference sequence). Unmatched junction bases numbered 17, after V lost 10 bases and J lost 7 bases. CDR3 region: CATTPGQGTLGQPQHF. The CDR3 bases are TGTGCCACCACTCCGGGACAGGGAACCCTCGGCCAGCCCCAGCATTTT.

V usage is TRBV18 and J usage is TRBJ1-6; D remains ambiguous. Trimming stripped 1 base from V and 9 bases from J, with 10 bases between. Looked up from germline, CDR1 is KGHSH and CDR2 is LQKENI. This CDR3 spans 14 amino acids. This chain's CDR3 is CASSPLLHGSPLHF. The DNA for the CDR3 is TGTGCCAGCTCACCACTCTTACATGGTTCACCCCTCCACTTT.

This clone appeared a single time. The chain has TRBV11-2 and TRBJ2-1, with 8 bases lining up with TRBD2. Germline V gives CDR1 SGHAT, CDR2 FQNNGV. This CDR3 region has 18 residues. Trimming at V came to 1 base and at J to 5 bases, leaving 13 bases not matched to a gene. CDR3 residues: CASSLGRSPGGPHNEQFF. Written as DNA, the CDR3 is TGTGCCAGCAGCTTAGGGCGTAGTCCGGGAGGGCCTCACAATGAGCAGTTCTTC.

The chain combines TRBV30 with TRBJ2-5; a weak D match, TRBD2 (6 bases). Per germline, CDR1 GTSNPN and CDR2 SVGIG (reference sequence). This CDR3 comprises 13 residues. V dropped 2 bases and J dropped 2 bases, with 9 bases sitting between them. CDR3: CAWSFAGQETQYF. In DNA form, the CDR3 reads TGTGCCTGGAGTTTTGCGGGACAAGAGACCCAGTACTTC.

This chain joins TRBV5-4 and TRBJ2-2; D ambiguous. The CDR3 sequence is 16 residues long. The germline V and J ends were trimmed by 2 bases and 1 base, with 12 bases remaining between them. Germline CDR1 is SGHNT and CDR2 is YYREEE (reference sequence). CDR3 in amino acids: CASSFARSMNTGELFF. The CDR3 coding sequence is TGTGCCAGCAGCTTTGCCCGGAGCATGAACACCGGGGAGCTGTTTTTT.

The CDR3 loop reads CASSQTGAQETQYF. The CDR3 nucleotides read TGTGCCAGCAGCCAAACAGGGGCCCAAGAGACCCAGTACTTC. This rearrangement joins TRBV7-3 to TRBJ2-5; 7 nucleotides align to TRBD1. This CDR3 is 14 amino acids long. The germline gives CDR1 SGHTA, CDR2 FQGTGA. V was clipped by 5 bases and J by 1 base; unmatched bases: 4.

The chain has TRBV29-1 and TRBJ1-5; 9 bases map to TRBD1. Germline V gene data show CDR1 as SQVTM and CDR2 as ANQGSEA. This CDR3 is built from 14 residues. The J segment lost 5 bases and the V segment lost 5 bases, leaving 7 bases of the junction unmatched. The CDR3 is CSVRPDRGDQPQHF. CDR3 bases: TGCAGCGTTCGACCGGACAGGGGAGATCAGCCCCAGCATTTT.

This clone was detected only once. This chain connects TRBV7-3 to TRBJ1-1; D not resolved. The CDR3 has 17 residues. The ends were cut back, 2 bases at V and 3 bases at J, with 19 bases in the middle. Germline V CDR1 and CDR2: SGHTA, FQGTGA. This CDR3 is CASSLDLWVSEDTEAFF. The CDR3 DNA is TGTGCCAGCAGCTTAGACCTATGGGTCTCGGAGGACACTGAAGCTTTCTTT.

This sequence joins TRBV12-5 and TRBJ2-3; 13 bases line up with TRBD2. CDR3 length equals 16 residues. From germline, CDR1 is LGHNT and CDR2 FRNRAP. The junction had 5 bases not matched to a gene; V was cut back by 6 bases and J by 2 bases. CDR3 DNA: TGTGCTAGTGGAGTGGGACTAGCGGGGAACACAGATACGCAGTATTTT. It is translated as CASGVGLAGNTDTQYF.

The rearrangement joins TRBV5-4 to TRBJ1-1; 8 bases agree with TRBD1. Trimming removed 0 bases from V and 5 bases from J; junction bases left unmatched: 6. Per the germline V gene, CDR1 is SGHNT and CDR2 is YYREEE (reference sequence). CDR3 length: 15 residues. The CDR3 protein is CASSLGGQVRTEAFF. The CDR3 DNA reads TGTGCCAGCAGCTTGGGGGGACAGGTAAGAACTGAAGCTTTCTTT.

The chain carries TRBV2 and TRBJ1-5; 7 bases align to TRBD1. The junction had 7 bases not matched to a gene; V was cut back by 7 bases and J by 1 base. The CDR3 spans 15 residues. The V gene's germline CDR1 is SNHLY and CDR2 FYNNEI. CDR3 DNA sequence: TGTGCCAGCAAGGGGGAACAGGGGAGCAATCAGCCCCAGCATTTT. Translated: CASKGEQGSNQPQHF.